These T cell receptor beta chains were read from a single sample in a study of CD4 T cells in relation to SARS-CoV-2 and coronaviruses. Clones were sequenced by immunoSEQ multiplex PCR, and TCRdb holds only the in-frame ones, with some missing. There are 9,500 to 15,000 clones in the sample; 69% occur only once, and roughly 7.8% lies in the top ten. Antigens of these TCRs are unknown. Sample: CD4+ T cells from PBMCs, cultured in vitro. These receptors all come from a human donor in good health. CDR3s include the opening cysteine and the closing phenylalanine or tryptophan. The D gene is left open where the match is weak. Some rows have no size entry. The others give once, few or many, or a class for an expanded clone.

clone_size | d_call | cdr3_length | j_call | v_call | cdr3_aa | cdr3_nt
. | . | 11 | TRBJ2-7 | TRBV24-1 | CATSDRWEQYF | TGTGCCACCAGTGATAGATGGGAGCAGTACTTC
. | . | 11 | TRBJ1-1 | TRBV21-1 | CASSKETEAFF | TGTGCCAGCAGCAAAGAGACTGAAGCTTTCTTT
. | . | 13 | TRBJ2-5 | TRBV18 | CASSPGLSETQYF | TGTGCCAGCTCACCCGGACTATCTGAGACCCAGTACTTC
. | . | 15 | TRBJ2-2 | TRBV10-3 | CAMFKGDVPSGELFF | TGTGCCATGTTCAAAGGGGACGTCCCATCCGGGGAGCTGTTTTTT
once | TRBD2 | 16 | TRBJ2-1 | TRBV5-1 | CASSFGGTSRDNEQFF | TGCGCCAGCAGCTTTGGCGGGACTAGCAGGGACAATGAGCAGTTCTTC
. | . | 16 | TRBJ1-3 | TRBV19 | CASSKQGRVSGNTIYF | TGTGCCAGTAGTAAACAGGGACGGGTCTCTGGAAACACCATATATTTT
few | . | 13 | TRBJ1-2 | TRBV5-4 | CASSSDGLDGYTF | TGTGCCAGCAGCTCCGACGGGCTGGATGGCTACACCTTC
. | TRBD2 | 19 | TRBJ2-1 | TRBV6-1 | CASSDLRLLAGGGVDEQFF | TGTGCCAGCAGTGACCTCAGATTACTAGCGGGAGGCGGTGTCGATGAGCAGTTCTTC
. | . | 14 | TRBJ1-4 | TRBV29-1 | CSVLQVRSNEKLFF | TGCAGCGTACTACAGGTCCGCTCTAATGAAAAACTGTTTTTT
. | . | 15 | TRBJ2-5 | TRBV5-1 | CASSLAPIPQETQYF | TGCGCCAGCAGCTTGGCCCCGATCCCCCAAGAGACCCAGTACTTC
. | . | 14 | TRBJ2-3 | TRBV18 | CASSPPGLADTQYF | TGTGCCAGCTCACCCCCCGGACTCGCAGATACGCAGTATTTT
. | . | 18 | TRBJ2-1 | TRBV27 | CASSLSRPTGSSYNEQFF | TGTGCCAGCAGTTTATCGAGGCCTACAGGGAGCTCCTACAATGAGCAGTTCTTC
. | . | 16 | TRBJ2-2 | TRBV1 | CTSTLSGRAYTGELFF | TGCACCAGCACTCTGAGCGGGAGGGCCTACACCGGGGAGCTGTTTTTT
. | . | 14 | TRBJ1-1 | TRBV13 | CASSTPRVNTEAFF | TGTGCCAGCAGCACCCCGCGGGTAAACACTGAAGCTTTCTTT
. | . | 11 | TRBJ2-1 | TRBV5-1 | CASSLAQEQFF | TGCGCCAGCAGCTTGGCGCAGGAGCAGTTCTTC
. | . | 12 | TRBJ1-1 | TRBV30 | CAWDLMNTEAFF | TGTGCCTGGGACCTTATGAACACTGAAGCTTTCTTT
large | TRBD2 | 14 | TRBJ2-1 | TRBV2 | CASSVGGVNNEQFF | TGTGCCAGCAGTGTGGGAGGGGTAAACAATGAGCAGTTCTTC
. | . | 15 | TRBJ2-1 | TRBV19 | CASSPTTRSYNEQFF | TGTGCCAGTAGTCCTACGACCCGCTCCTACAATGAGCAGTTCTTC
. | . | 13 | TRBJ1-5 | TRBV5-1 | CASSLGRDQPQHF | TGCGCCAGCAGCTTGGGCAGGGACCAGCCCCAGCATTTT
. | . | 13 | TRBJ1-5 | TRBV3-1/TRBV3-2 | CASSQGLDGPQHF | TGTGCCAGCAGCCAAGGCCTCGACGGGCCCCAGCATTTT
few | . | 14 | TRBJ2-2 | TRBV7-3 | CASSLQGNTGELFF | TGTGCCAGCAGCTTACAGGGTAACACCGGGGAGCTGTTTTTT
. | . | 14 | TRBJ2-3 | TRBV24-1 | CATSVGSVTDTQYF | TGTGCCACCAGTGTGGGGTCGGTGACAGATACGCAGTATTTT
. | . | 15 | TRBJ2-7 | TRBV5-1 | CASSLGSSPSYEQYF | TGCGCCAGCAGCTTGGGCTCCAGTCCCTCCTACGAGCAGTACTTC
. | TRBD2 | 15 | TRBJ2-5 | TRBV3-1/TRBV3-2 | CASSQGAGGAETQYF | TGTGCCAGCAGCCAGGGAGCGGGGGGGGCGGAGACCCAGTACTTC
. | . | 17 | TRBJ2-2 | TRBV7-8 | CASSFWSGRKGTGELFF | TGTGCCAGCAGCTTTTGGAGCGGGCGGAAAGGGACCGGGGAGCTGTTTTTT
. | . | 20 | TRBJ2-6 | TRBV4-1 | CASSPGAEGWIHSGANVLTF | TGCGCCAGCAGCCCCGGCGCGGAGGGATGGATCCACTCTGGGGCCAACGTCCTGACTTTC
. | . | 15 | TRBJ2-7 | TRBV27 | CASSFGTNQLYEQYF | TGTGCCAGCAGTTTCGGGACCAACCAACTCTACGAGCAGTACTTC
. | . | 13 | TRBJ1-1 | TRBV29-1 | CSVLKGMNTEAFF | TGCAGCGTTCTAAAGGGGATGAACACTGAAGCTTTCTTT
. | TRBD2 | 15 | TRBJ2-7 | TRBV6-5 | CASSSGRASGGEQYF | TGTGCCAGCAGTAGCGGGAGGGCCTCCGGAGGCGAGCAGTACTTC
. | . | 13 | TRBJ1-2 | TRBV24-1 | CATSAGRVYGYTF | TGTGCCACCTCCGCGGGGCGCGTCTATGGCTACACCTTC
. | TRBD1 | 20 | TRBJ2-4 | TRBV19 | CASSIGTGGFGALAKNIQYF | TGTGCCAGTAGTATTGGGACAGGGGGTTTCGGAGCCCTAGCCAAAAACATTCAGTACTTC
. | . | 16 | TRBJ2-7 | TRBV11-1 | CASSLSEGGVGYEQYF | TGTGCCAGCAGCTTGTCGGAAGGGGGAGTAGGCTACGAGCAGTACTTC
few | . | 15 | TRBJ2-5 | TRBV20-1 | CSASVFGARDETQYF | TGCAGTGCTAGTGTTTTCGGGGCCAGGGATGAGACCCAGTACTTC
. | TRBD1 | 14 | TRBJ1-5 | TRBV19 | CASSGQGWNQPQHF | TGTGCCAGTAGTGGACAGGGGTGGAATCAGCCCCAGCATTTT
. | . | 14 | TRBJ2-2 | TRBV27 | CASSTTGDTGELFF | TGTGCCAGCAGTACCACAGGAGACACCGGGGAGCTGTTTTTT
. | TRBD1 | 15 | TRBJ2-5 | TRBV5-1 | CASSLGQGDRKTQYF | TGCGCCAGCAGCTTAGGGCAGGGGGATAGGAAGACCCAGTACTTC
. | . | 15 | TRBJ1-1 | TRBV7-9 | CASSLDQTPPGEAFF | TGTGCCAGCAGCTTAGATCAGACACCCCCCGGGGAGGCTTTCTTT
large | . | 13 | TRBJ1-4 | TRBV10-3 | CAASGADNEKLFF | TGTGCCGCCTCAGGGGCTGATAATGAAAAACTGTTTTTT
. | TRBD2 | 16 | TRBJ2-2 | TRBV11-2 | CASSLAASGNTGELFF | TGTGCCAGCAGCTTAGCGGCTAGCGGGAACACCGGGGAGCTGTTTTTT
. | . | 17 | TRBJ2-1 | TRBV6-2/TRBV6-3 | CASSFPKSATKYNEQFF | TGTGCCAGCAGTTTCCCGAAATCGGCTACGAAATACAATGAGCAGTTCTTC
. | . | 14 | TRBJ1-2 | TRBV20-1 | CSASRPARTYGYTF | TGCAGTGCTAGTCGACCAGCCCGCACCTATGGCTACACCTTC
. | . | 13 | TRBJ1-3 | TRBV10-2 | CAGGPREGNTIYF | TGCGCCGGGGGACCCCGGGAAGGAAACACCATATATTTT
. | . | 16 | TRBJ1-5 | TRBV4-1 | CASSQESGRVDQPQHF | TGCGCCAGCAGCCAAGAATCGGGCAGGGTAGATCAGCCCCAGCATTTT
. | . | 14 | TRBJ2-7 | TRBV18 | CASSSAPRLLEQYF | TGTGCCAGCTCATCGGCCCCTCGGCTCCTCGAGCAGTACTTC
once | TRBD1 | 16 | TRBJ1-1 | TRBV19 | CASSTGTGRSNTEAFF | TGTGCCAGTAGTACCGGGACAGGGCGATCGAACACTGAAGCTTTCTTT
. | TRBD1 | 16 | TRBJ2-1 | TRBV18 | CASSPRSGQGYNEQFF | TGTGCCAGCTCACCACGCTCCGGACAGGGTTACAATGAGCAGTTCTTC
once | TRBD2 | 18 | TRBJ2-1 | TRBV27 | CASSALRTSGNSYNEQFF | TGTGCCAGCAGTGCTCTTAGGACTAGCGGGAACTCCTACAATGAGCAGTTCTTC
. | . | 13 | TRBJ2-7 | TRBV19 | CASSIQGGYEQYF | TGTGCCAGTAGTATACAGGGCGGCTACGAGCAGTACTTC
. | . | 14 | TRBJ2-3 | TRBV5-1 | CASSLGETTDTQYF | TGCGCCAGCAGCTTGGGAGAGACCACAGATACGCAGTATTTT
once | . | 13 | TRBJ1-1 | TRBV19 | CASMRSQKLEAFF | TGTGCCAGTATGCGATCGCAGAAACTAGAAGCTTTCTTT
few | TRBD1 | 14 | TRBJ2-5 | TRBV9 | CASSPGTGGKTQYF | TGTGCCAGCAGTCCCGGGACAGGGGGCAAGACCCAGTACTTC
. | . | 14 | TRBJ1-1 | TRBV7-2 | CASSFSRENTEAFF | TGTGCCAGCAGCTTTAGCAGAGAGAACACTGAAGCTTTCTTT
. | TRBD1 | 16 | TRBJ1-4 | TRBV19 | CASKLSGTGTNEKLFF | TGTGCCAGCAAGTTATCCGGGACAGGGACTAATGAAAAACTGTTTTTT
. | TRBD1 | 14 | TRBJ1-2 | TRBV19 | CASTSGTGGYGYTF | TGTGCCAGTACCTCCGGGACAGGGGGCTATGGCTACACCTTC
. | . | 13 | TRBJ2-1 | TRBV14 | CASSQGLGNEQFF | TGTGCCAGCAGCCAAGGTCTAGGAAATGAGCAGTTCTTC